This T cell receptor beta chain was documented in a study of blood T cells in healthy people across ages. Findings and caveats of the study: Strongly correlated with naive T cell percentage was TCR beta diversity.

Germline V gene sequence: CDR1 SGHRS, CDR2 YFSETQ. V was shortened by 3 bases and J by 5 bases, with 15 bases between the two germline ends. The CDR3 has 16 amino acids. Sample-barcoded 5' priming and a J-beta primer mix drove a second PCR of about 6 to 11 cycles. Through a template-switch adaptor with 12 random nucleotides, each cDNA molecule received a tag. TCRdb re-called the 5' RACE reads with MiXCR, one entry per CDR3 protein. The repertoire holds 950,000 to 1,200,000 distinct CDR3 sequences, with approximately 38% as singletons. Total RNA was extracted at no less than 5 micrograms per sample. On this clonotype itself: What it recognizes is unknown.

The gene calls are TRBV5-1 and TRBJ1-6, with no clear D. The receptor comes from a man aged 18 to 30 in good health. The sequencing input was blood. CDR3 sequence: CASSSDLGGNNSPLHF. Written as DNA, the CDR3 is TGCGCCAGCAGCTCGGACCTTGGAGGTAATAATTCACCCCTCCACTTT.